These 26 T cell receptor beta chains share one sample of origin, sequenced in a study of identical twins. TCRdb re-called the 5' RACE reads through MiXCR, storing one row per CDR3 protein. Among a few hundred thousand distinct CDR3 sequences listed, nearly 15% were seen once. These sequences were also reported in another study, on yellow fever vaccine responses in identical twins.

Sequencing used CD4+ T cells sorted from blood. The receptors were sampled from a woman younger than 35 in good health.

This chain connects TRBV19 to TRBJ2-2, with 7 nucleotides matching TRBD2. Per germline, CDR1 LNHDA and CDR2 SQIVND (reference sequence). The ends lost 11 bases at V and 5 bases at J; junction bases unmatched: 8. The CDR3 runs 13 residues. CDR3 sequence (DNA): TGTGCCGGGCGGGAGTTGGGGACCGGGGAGCTGTTTTTT. Its translation: CAGRELGTGELFF.

This clonotype was counted between two and nine times. The chain uses TRBV11-3 and TRBJ2-1, with a possible D match to TRBD2 (6 bases). CDR1 is SGHNT and CDR2 is YENEEA in the germline V gene. The CDR3 is 15 amino acids. Trimming took off 2 bases at V and 4 bases at J, with 12 bases between the two ends. CDR3 nucleotides: TGTGCCAGCAGCTTACGGGACTTCTCTTACAATGAGCAGTTCTTC. Its translation is CASSLRDFSYNEQFF.

The chain is built from TRBV4-2 and TRBJ2-6, with D possibly matching TRBD2 (5 bases). V was clipped by 0 bases and J by 0 bases, with 15 bases between them. CDR3 length: 19 residues. Germline V gene sequence: CDR1 LGHNA, CDR2 YNFKEQ. The CDR3 reads CASSQDVPAAPSGANVLTF. DNA for the CDR3: TGTGCCAGCAGCCAAGATGTCCCAGCGGCCCCCTCTGGGGCCAACGTCCTGACTTTC.

The chain is built from TRBV7-6 and TRBJ1-1, with TRBD1 as a possible D gene (6 bases). Looked up from germline, CDR1 is SGHVS and CDR2 is FNYEAQ. Trimming removed 0 bases at V and 2 bases at J, with 10 bases between. CDR3 length: 15 residues. The CDR3 here is CASSLASRGNTEAFF. The CDR3 DNA sequence: TGTGCCAGCAGCTTAGCCAGCAGGGGTAACACTGAAGCTTTCTTT.

This clonotype was counted between two and nine times. The CDR3 DNA reads TGTGCCAGCAGTTTAACGCCGTGGCAGGGGGGCCATAGGGGCGAGCAGTACTTC. Translated, it gives CASSLTPWQGGHRGEQYF. The J gene is TRBJ2-7, the V gene TRBV12-3 or TRBV12-4; weak D call: TRBD1 (7 bases). This CDR3 has 18 amino acids. The V and J ends lost 2 bases and 6 bases respectively, with 26 bases between them.

The V call is TRBV15, the J call TRBJ2-1; no reliable D call. Germline CDR1 LNHNV, CDR2 YYDKDF (reference sequence). CDR3 length: 14 amino acids. Trimming shortened V by 6 bases and J by 2 bases, and 11 bases separated the two germline ends. CDR3 loop: CATRSTFTYNEQFF. The CDR3 bases are TGTGCCACCAGGTCAACGTTTACCTACAATGAGCAGTTCTTC. Full variable domain (rest looked up from reference TRBV15 and TRBJ2-1): DAMVIQNPRYQVTQFGKPVTLSCSQTLNHNVMYWYQQKSSQAPKLLFHYYDKDFNNEADTPDNFQSRRPNTSFCFLDIRSPGLGDTAMYLCATRSTFTYNEQFFGPGTRLTVL.

The J gene is TRBJ1-4, the V gene TRBV6-1, with D possibly being TRBD1 (6 bases). In germline, CDR1 is MNHNS, CDR2 SASEGT. The CDR3 loop spans 13 amino acids. The germline V and J ends were trimmed by 6 bases and 10 bases, with 15 bases remaining between them. This chain's CDR3 is CASRPPSQGKLFF. The CDR3 DNA is TGTGCCAGCAGGCCTCCATCACAGGGAAAACTGTTTTTT.

The V call is TRBV20-1, the J call TRBJ2-3; D is perhaps TRBD1 (6 bases). The CDR3 has 13 residues. Germline values: CDR1 DFQATT, CDR2 SNEGSKA (reference sequence). V was pared by 3 bases and J by 4 bases, with 11 bases between. The DNA for the CDR3 is TGCAGTGCTAGCACAGGGATCCCAGATACGCAGTATTTT. Translated, it gives CSASTGIPDTQYF.

J is TRBJ2-1 and V is TRBV29-1; 9 bases agree with TRBD2. CDR3 length: 11 amino acids. Trimming cost V 6 bases and J 15 bases; bases outside gene matches: 9. In germline, CDR1 is SQVTM, CDR2 ANQGSEA. CDR3 coding DNA: TGCAGCGTGGCAGAGGCGGGAGGGCGGTTCTTC. Residues: CSVAEAGGRFF.

V and J are TRBV3-1 and TRBJ2-7; D remains unclear. Trimming took 4 bases from V and 2 from J, leaving 15 bases between them. Germline CDR1 LGHDT, CDR2 YNNKEL (reference sequence). The CDR3 covers 15 residues. CDR3: CASSRSWAPAYEQYF. CDR3 DNA sequence: TGTGCCAGCAGCCGGTCCTGGGCGCCCGCCTACGAGCAGTACTTC.

This chain connects TRBV5-6 to TRBJ2-1; TRBD2 matches 16 bases. The CDR3 is 17 residues long. The V gene end was trimmed by 0 bases and the J gene end by 7 bases; junction bases not matched to a gene: 4. Germline V gene data show CDR1 as SGHDT and CDR2 as YYEEEE. CDR3 nucleotide sequence: TGTGCCAGCAGCTTGGAGGGACTAGCGGGAGGGCCAAATGAGCAGTTCTTC. Translated, it gives CASSLEGLAGGPNEQFF. The whole variable domain, filled in from reference TRBV5-6 and TRBJ2-1, reads DAGVTQSPTHLIKTRGQQVTLRCSPKSGHDTVSWYQQALGQGPQFIFQYYEEEERQRGNFPDRFSGHQFPNYSSELNVNALLLGDSALYLCASSLEGLAGGPNEQFFGPGTRLTVL.

This clonotype was seen only a few times. This chain connects TRBV11-2 to TRBJ2-6; 9 bases match TRBD1. The germline gives CDR1 SGHAT, CDR2 FQNNGV. The length of the CDR3 is 17 residues. J lost 0 bases, V lost 3 bases, and 3 bases had no gene match. CDR3 loop: CASSFGQGSSGANVLTF. Written as DNA, the CDR3 is TGTGCCAGCAGCTTCGGACAGGGGAGCTCTGGGGCCAACGTCCTGACTTTC.

The rearrangement uses TRBV6-1 and TRBJ2-3; 7 bases fit TRBD1. The germline CDR1 and CDR2 sequences are MNHNS and SASEGT. After removal of 9 bases from V and 0 bases from J, the junction contained 9 bases not matched to a gene. This CDR3 contains 15 residues. This CDR3 is CASTEGGQSTDTQYF. The CDR3 DNA sequence: TGTGCCAGTACCGAAGGGGGACAGAGCACAGATACGCAGTATTTT.

The V and J genes are TRBV4-1 and TRBJ2-1; 11 nucleotides align to TRBD2. CDR3 size: 17 residues. V lost 3 bases to trimming and J lost 4 bases; unmatched junction nucleotides: 8. The germline gives CDR1 MGHRA, CDR2 YSYEKL. CDR3 in DNA: TGCGCCAGCAGCCATAGGACCGGGACTAGCGGATACAATGAGCAGTTCTTC. This translates into CASSHRTGTSGYNEQFF.

This clonotype was detected many times. The chain joins TRBV6-5 to TRBJ1-2, with a tentative D call TRBD1 (5 bases). This CDR3 has 14 residues. V gave up 4 bases and J gave up 8 bases, with 17 bases separating them. CDR1 and CDR2 from the germline V gene are MNHEY and SVGAGI. CDR3: CASSSFGGSAGYTF. The CDR3 nucleotides are TGTGCCAGCAGTTCCTTCGGGGGGTCGGCCGGCTACACCTTC.

This chain connects TRBV7-8 to TRBJ2-5; D remains ambiguous. Per germline, CDR1 SGHVS and CDR2 FQNEAQ. CDR3 length: 12 residues. V lost 4 bases and J lost 4, with 7 bases in between. In DNA form, the CDR3 reads TGTGCCAGCAGCTGGGCGCGAGAGACCCAGTACTTC. Its protein product is CASSWARETQYF. Full variable domain (remainder filled in from reference TRBV7-8 and TRBJ2-5): GAGVSQSPRYKVAKRGQDVALRCDPISGHVSLFWYQQALGQGPEFLTYFQNEAQLDKSGLPSDRFFAERPEGSVSTLKIQRTQQEDSAVYLCASSWARETQYFGPGTRLLVL.

This clonotype was observed a handful of times. This chain connects TRBV29-1 to TRBJ1-1; D call uncertain. The V end was cut by 3 bases, the J end by 3 bases, with 11 bases between. The CDR3 is made up of 13 amino acids. Germline CDR1 is SQVTM and CDR2 is ANQGSEA. This CDR3 is CSVEVLGDTEAFF. Here the CDR3 DNA reads TGCAGCGTTGAGGTTCTCGGGGACACTGAAGCTTTCTTT.

The V and J genes are TRBV27 and TRBJ2-4; TRBD1 is a possible D gene (5 bases). The CDR3 is made up of 16 amino acids. CDR1 and CDR2 (germline): MNHEY, SMNVEV (reference sequence). The V and J ends lost 6 bases and 0 bases respectively, with 15 bases between them. The CDR3 here is CASSRQLLLAKNIQYF. CDR3 in DNA: TGTGCCAGCAGCAGACAGCTACTCCTAGCCAAAAACATTCAGTACTTC.

This chain connects TRBV5-1 to TRBJ2-3, with D possibly matching TRBD2 (5 bases). Trimming shortened V by 4 bases and J by 6 bases, and 15 bases separated the two germline ends. CDR3 length: 14 residues. Germline CDR1 and CDR2: SGHRS and YFSETQ. This chain's CDR3 is CASSLGLVSDTQYF. The CDR3 DNA is TGCGCCAGCAGCCTCGGACTTGTGTCGGATACGCAGTATTTT.

This clonotype appeared a few times. The J gene is TRBJ2-7, the V gene TRBV12-3 or TRBV12-4, with 7 bases aligning to TRBD2. This CDR3 has 14 residues. Losses at the gene ends were 2 bases for V and 4 bases for J; bases not matched to a gene: 5. This chain's CDR3 is CASSLRAGEYEQYF. CDR3 nucleotides: TGTGCCAGCAGTTTAAGGGCGGGAGAGTACGAGCAGTACTTC.

V is TRBV28 and J is TRBJ2-7; 8 nucleotides match TRBD1. V was clipped by 4 bases and J by 3 bases; unmatched bases: 11. Germline V lookup: CDR1 MDHEN, CDR2 SYDVKM. The CDR3 runs to 16 residues. The CDR3, as DNA: TGTGCCAGCAGTTACCAACCGGGACAGGATTACTACGAGCAGTACTTC. Protein sequence: CASSYQPGQDYYEQYF.

The rearrangement links TRBV20-1 to TRBJ2-7, with 12 bases matching TRBD2. The germline CDR1 and CDR2 sequences are DFQATT and SNEGSKA (reference sequence). V shed 6 bases and J 7 bases; nucleotides not matched to a gene: 13. The CDR3 sequence is 15 residues long. Here the CDR3 reads CSAIRTSGTQIEQYF. The CDR3, as DNA: TGCAGTGCGATCCGGACTAGCGGGACCCAGATAGAGCAGTACTTC.

This chain joins TRBV12-3 or TRBV12-4 and TRBJ2-3; 7 nucleotides agree with TRBD2. The CDR3 extends over 14 amino acids. V shed 3 bases, J shed 5 bases, and the junction held 5 bases outside the gene matches. The CDR3 region has the DNA TGTGCCAGCAGTTTGGGGGGGGGTGTAGATACGCAGTATTTT. Protein sequence: CASSLGGGVDTQYF.

V and J are TRBV20-1 and TRBJ2-3, with D perhaps TRBD2 (5 bases). Germline CDR1 DFQATT, CDR2 SNEGSKA (reference sequence). V gave up 5 bases and J gave up 3 bases, with 21 bases separating them. The CDR3 consists of 16 residues. The CDR3 region is CSAESASAGATDTQYF. The DNA for the CDR3 is TGCAGTGCTGAGAGTGCCTCGGCGGGCGCAACAGATACGCAGTATTTT.

This clonotype came up a few times. This chain links TRBV12-3 or TRBV12-4 with TRBJ1-1; D gene unclear. V lost 7 bases, J lost 8 bases, and 11 bases lay in between. This CDR3 region has 11 residues. The CDR3 DNA reads TGTGCCAGCACCTCCGGGAACGAAGCTTTCTTT. This translates into CASTSGNEAFF.

There are a few counts of this clonotype. V and J are TRBV12-3 or TRBV12-4 and TRBJ2-4; D gene uncertain. Trimming took off 4 bases at V and 6 bases at J, with 10 bases between the two ends. This CDR3 has 13 amino acids. In DNA, the CDR3 is TGTGCCAGCAGTTACCTACAGAGAAACATTCAGTACTTC. Amino acid sequence: CASSYLQRNIQYF.